What follows are 10 T cell receptor beta chains derived from one specimen sequenced in a study of T cell changes during pregnancy in multiple sclerosis. The protocol was immunoSEQ multiplex PCR, while the TCRdb copy is restricted to in-frame clones and leaves out a portion. In the table there are about 50,000 clones, about nine tenths of which are singletons. The specimen comprised CD4+ T cells from peripheral blood mononuclear cells, sampled after pregnancy. The source is a female donor in good health, enrolled as a control in a pregnancy study.

The rearrangement links TRBV19 to TRBJ1-1, with D hard to call. The CDR3 spans 11 residues. V was pared by 7 bases and J by 1 base, with 4 bases between. Per germline, CDR1 LNHDA and CDR2 SQIVND (reference sequence). This CDR3 is CASIRNTEAFF. The CDR3 DNA reads TGTGCCAGTATTAGGAACACTGAAGCTTTCTTT.

This chain links TRBV28 with TRBJ2-7; 8 nucleotides line up with TRBD2. With V trimmed by 5 bases and J by 9 bases, 6 bases remained unmatched. This CDR3 is 12 amino acids long. CDR1 MDHEN and CDR2 SYDVKM come from the germline V gene. The CDR3 here is CASSPDGRVQYF. The CDR3 coding sequence is TGTGCCAGCAGTCCGGACGGGAGGGTGCAGTACTTC.

This clone was seen just once. The chain has TRBV5-4 and TRBJ2-1, with D maybe TRBD2 (5 bases). Looked up from germline, CDR1 is SGHNT and CDR2 is YYREEE (reference sequence). The CDR3 runs 15 residues. Trimming left V 6 bases short and J 3 bases short, with 16 bases between. CDR3 coding DNA: TGTGCCAGCACCATTCTCACCCGGGGCTACAATGAGCAGTTCTTC. This encodes CASTILTRGYNEQFF.

V gene TRBV6-6 combines with J gene TRBJ2-1; 9 positions agree with TRBD1. The CDR3 sequence is 12 residues long. The J segment lost 10 bases and the V segment lost 6 bases, leaving 4 bases of the junction unmatched. Per germline, CDR1 MNHNY and CDR2 SVGAGI (reference sequence). CDR3 residues: CASSDTGGEQFF. The CDR3 nucleotides are TGTGCCAGCAGCGACACAGGGGGCGAGCAGTTCTTC.

V and J are TRBV11-3 and TRBJ2-3; the match to TRBD1 covers 8 bases. Germline-derived CDR1 and CDR2 are SGHNT and YENEEA. The CDR3 is made up of 16 amino acids. V lost 5 bases to trimming and J lost 2 bases; unmatched junction nucleotides: 9. DNA for the CDR3: TGTGCCAGCAGCCAAGGGACAGGTTCTTACACAGATACGCAGTATTTT. The encoded protein is CASSQGTGSYTDTQYF.

V and J are TRBV2 and TRBJ2-5; 10 positions agree with TRBD1. Germline assignment: CDR1 SNHLY and CDR2 FYNNEI. The ends lost 7 bases at V and 7 bases at J; junction bases unmatched: 9. This CDR3 region has 14 residues. CDR3 nucleotides: TGTGCCAGCAATGTGGGACAGGGGAGCGGGACCCAGTACTTC. The encoded protein is CASNVGQGSGTQYF.

J is TRBJ2-3 and V is TRBV9; no clear D gene. Germline V lookup: CDR1 SGDLS, CDR2 YYNGEE. V lost 3 bases and J 6 bases, leaving 11 bases between the germline ends. This CDR3 comprises 13 residues. The CDR3 DNA reads as TGTGCCAGCAGCGGGAGCCCGGAGGATACGCAGTATTTT. It translates to CASSGSPEDTQYF.

This clone has only one observation. The rearrangement uses TRBV12-5 and TRBJ2-6, with a tentative D call TRBD1 (5 bases). The CDR3 extends over 17 amino acids. CDR1 is LGHNT and CDR2 is FRNRAP in the germline V gene. The V end lost 5 bases, the J end lost 5 bases, and 19 bases lay between the germline ends. Here the CDR3 reads CASGPQAGQSRANVLTF. CDR3 bases: TGTGCTAGTGGTCCACAGGCAGGACAAAGTCGGGCCAACGTCCTGACTTTC.

The V and J genes are TRBV29-1 and TRBJ2-2; 9 positions agree with TRBD2. The germline V gene encodes CDR1 SQVTM and CDR2 ANQGSEA. V gave up 4 bases and J gave up 6 bases; unmatched junction bases: 9. The CDR3 loop spans 15 amino acids. CDR3 nucleotides: TGCAGCGTTGGGTATAGCGGGAGTGCCGCCGGGGAGCTGTTTTTT. This gives the protein CSVGYSGSAAGELFF.

This chain uses TRBV18 with TRBJ2-1; 9 nucleotides match TRBD2. Trimming removed 6 bases from V and 10 bases from J; junction bases left unmatched: 16. Germline lookup yields CDR1 KGHSH and CDR2 LQKENI. This CDR3 is 16 amino acids long. CDR3 residues: CASSPPAGGAAGEQFF. CDR3 nucleotides: TGTGCCAGCTCCCCTCCCGCGGGGGGGGCCGCGGGGGAGCAGTTCTTC.